These T cell receptor beta chains were read from a single sample in a study of T cell changes during pregnancy in multiple sclerosis. TCRdb's table, derived via immunoSEQ multiplex PCR, lists solely in-frame clones and lacks some. The table records under 75,000 clones, more than 85% of them present only once. The specimen was peripheral blood, collected in the first trimester of pregnancy. These receptors came from a female donor with multiple sclerosis, enrolled in a pregnancy study. CDR3s include the opening cysteine and the closing phenylalanine or tryptophan. A D gene is named only where the DNA matches it firmly. Where a row states a size, it is once, few, many or the class of an expanded clone; other rows omit it.

abundance	v_gene	j_gene	d_gene	CDR3aa	CDR3nt
NA	TRBV9	TRBJ1-1	NA	CASSVGSGLNTEAFF	TGTGCCAGCAGCGTAGGTTCAGGGTTGAACACTGAAGCTTTCTTT
NA	TRBV6-1	TRBJ1-5	TRBD1	CASSSRGWQPQHF	TGTGCCAGCAGTAGCAGGGGGTGGCAGCCCCAGCATTTT
NA	TRBV6-1	TRBJ1-5	TRBD1	CASSSPTGNNQPQHF	TGTGCCAGCAGTTCCCCGACAGGGAACAATCAGCCCCAGCATTTT
NA	TRBV27	TRBJ1-1	NA	CASSSLTGGVRTEAFF	TGTGCCAGCAGCTCCCTGACCGGGGGGGTGCGGACTGAAGCTTTCTTT
NA	TRBV30	TRBJ2-5	NA	CAWRRKGIETQYF	TGTGCCTGGAGAAGGAAGGGGATTGAGACCCAGTACTTC
NA	TRBV27	TRBJ2-7	TRBD1	CASSLQQGLYEQYF	TGTGCCAGCAGTTTACAACAGGGGCTATACGAGCAGTACTTC
NA	TRBV9	TRBJ2-7	TRBD1	CASSVALGDRAGEQYF	TGTGCCAGCAGCGTAGCCCTAGGGGACAGGGCTGGCGAGCAGTACTTC
NA	TRBV6-1	TRBJ1-1	TRBD1	CASSGSTGGFTEAFF	TGTGCCAGCAGTGGATCAACAGGGGGCTTCACTGAAGCTTTCTTT
NA	TRBV27	TRBJ2-1	NA	CASSFDRLGNEQFF	TGTGCCAGCAGTTTCGACAGGCTCGGGAATGAGCAGTTCTTC
NA	TRBV30	TRBJ1-1	TRBD1	CAWNTGGTEAFF	TGTGCCTGGAATACAGGGGGCACTGAAGCTTTCTTT
NA	TRBV5-1	TRBJ1-1	NA	CASSSGSPGTEAFF	TGCGCCAGCAGTTCCGGGAGCCCAGGCACTGAAGCTTTCTTT
NA	TRBV14	TRBJ1-3	NA	CASSQDPIGVLGNTIYF	TGTGCCAGCAGCCAAGATCCAATCGGGGTTCTTGGAAACACCATATATTTT
once	TRBV18	TRBJ2-5	TRBD1	CASSPGQGAQETQYF	TGTGCCAGCTCACCGGGACAGGGGGCTCAAGAGACCCAGTACTTC
NA	TRBV7-9	TRBJ2-3	NA	CASSLAHKTDTQYF	TGTGCCAGCAGCTTAGCGCACAAGACAGATACGCAGTATTTT
NA	TRBV7-3	TRBJ2-2	TRBD2	CASSLPLSGGVNTGELFF	TGTGCCAGCAGCTTACCTTTAAGCGGGGGGGTTAACACCGGGGAGCTGTTTTTT
NA	TRBV7-6	TRBJ1-1	NA	CASSPGGVGTEAFF	TGTGCCAGCAGCCCCGGGGGGGTGGGGACTGAAGCTTTCTTT
NA	TRBV5-1	TRBJ2-7	TRBD2	CASSLAGLAGVGEQYF	TGCGCCAGCAGCTTGGCGGGACTAGCCGGGGTAGGGGAGCAGTACTTC
NA	TRBV9	TRBJ2-2	NA	CASSVSGARTGELFF	TGTGCCAGCAGCGTATCAGGGGCGAGGACCGGGGAGCTGTTTTTT
NA	TRBV5-1	TRBJ1-2	NA	CASSLGRYGYTF	TGCGCCAGCAGCTTGGGCCGGTATGGCTACACCTTC
NA	TRBV9	TRBJ1-2	NA	CASSASGPAAGGYTF	TGTGCCAGCAGCGCCTCGGGACCGGCAGCGGGTGGCTACACCTTC
NA	TRBV7-9	TRBJ2-1	TRBD1	CASSLVGTDNEQFF	TGTGCCAGCAGCCTCGTGGGGACAGACAATGAGCAGTTCTTC
NA	TRBV6-1	TRBJ2-1	TRBD2	CAGEGKRYNEQFF	TGTGCCGGGGAGGGTAAGAGGTACAATGAGCAGTTCTTC
NA	TRBV30	TRBJ2-7	TRBD1	CAWSAKTGPLEQYF	TGTGCCTGGAGCGCGAAGACAGGGCCCTTGGAGCAGTACTTC
NA	TRBV9	TRBJ2-3	TRBD2	CASSAGLAGLGSTDTQYF	TGTGCCAGCAGCGCAGGACTAGCGGGGCTTGGGAGCACAGATACGCAGTATTTT